The entry below describes one TCR beta chain. Authors' data handling: Reference gene primer amplification gave nucleated cell count estimates. Method: immunoSEQ multiplex PCR; TCRdb's copy keeps in-frame clones and lacks some. Clone size and the V and J calls come from that table; the DNA yielded D and trimming. The sample shows about 200,000 clones, around nine tenths of them seen only once. This sample was included in a study of blood T cell repertoires in COVID-19. About the study: Samples taken during acute and convalescent COVID-19 were collected in the United States, Italy and Spain. T cells, B-cell-depleted T cells, or PBMCs provided the cDNA or gDNA that served as material.

The material sequenced was peripheral blood. The source is a man aged 60-69 years who had recovered from COVID-19.

As DNA, the CDR3 is TGTGCCAGCAGCGCAGGGGATACGCAGTATTTT. It specifies CASSAGDTQYF. V is TRBV6-5 and J is TRBJ2-3; D may be TRBD1 (5 bases). In germline, CDR1 is MNHEY, CDR2 SVGAGI. V lost 6 bases, J lost 6 bases, and 7 bases lay in between. There are 11 residues in the CDR3.